A few counts support the clone carrying this TCR beta chain. Its target is not known. The data were taken from a study of response to subunit inactivated influenza vaccine. Looked up from germline, CDR1 is SGHNT and CDR2 is YENEEA. V lost 0 bases to trimming and J lost 0 bases, with 24 bases between them. The CDR3 has 22 amino acids. TCRdb recomputed calls from the RT-PCR reads with MiXCR, one row per CDR3 protein. The sample records 300,000 to 350,000 distinct CDR3 sequences, about 20% being singletons. Study results and caveats: Each seasonal influenza vaccination, the authors suggested, recruits few new T cells.

The chain carries TRBV11-3 and TRBJ1-6; tentative D call: TRBD1 (5 bases). This receptor was taken from a man aged 45 to 75 who received an inactivated influenza vaccine. Source: PBMCs from blood, taken about 20 months after vaccination. The CDR3 reads CASSLELSDGDGGSSYNSPLHF. Here the CDR3 DNA reads TGTGCCAGCAGCTTAGAGCTTTCGGACGGCGACGGGGGGAGCTCCTATAATTCACCCCTCCACTTT.